Listed below are T cell receptor beta chains from one sample, sequenced in a study of pediatric ulcerative colitis. Sequencing used immunoSEQ multiplex PCR; TCRdb keeps in-frame clones, though not all of them. The sample holds fewer than 20,000 clones, 74% seen once. Specimen: gut tissue. The origin of the receptors is a boy younger than 18 with moderate ulcerative colitis. Each CDR3 is given with its conserved first and last residue. The order of the fields is clone size, J gene, D gene, V gene, CDR3 DNA, CDR3 protein. A D gene is named only where the DNA matches it firmly. Part of the rows lack a size; the others show once, few, many or a class for expanded clones.

abundance: .
j_gene: TRBJ1-1
d_gene: .
v_gene: TRBV6-5
CDR3nt: TGTGCCAGCTTCCGTCGGGCGAACACTGAAGCTTTCTTT
CDR3aa: CASFRRANTEAFF

abundance: .
j_gene: TRBJ1-2
d_gene: TRBD1
v_gene: TRBV12-5
CDR3nt: TGTGCTAGGGACGGAAAAAGGACAGGGGGCTCCTCCTATGGCTACACCTTC
CDR3aa: CARDGKRTGGSSYGYTF

abundance: .
j_gene: TRBJ2-7
d_gene: .
v_gene: TRBV4-3
CDR3nt: TGCGCCAGCAGCCCGGGGACGGGATCCTACGAGCAGTACTTC
CDR3aa: CASSPGTGSYEQYF

abundance: .
j_gene: TRBJ2-7
d_gene: TRBD1
v_gene: TRBV2
CDR3nt: TGTGCCAGCAATTACGGACAGGGGACCTACGAGCAGTACTTC
CDR3aa: CASNYGQGTYEQYF

abundance: .
j_gene: TRBJ2-5
d_gene: .
v_gene: TRBV4-1
CDR3nt: TGCGCCAGCAGCCAGCCCTCAGACGAAAGGTTGCAAGAGACCCAGTACTTC
CDR3aa: CASSQPSDERLQETQYF

abundance: .
j_gene: TRBJ1-4
d_gene: .
v_gene: TRBV30
CDR3nt: TGTGCCTGGAGTTGGAGCAATGAAAAACTGTTTTTT
CDR3aa: CAWSWSNEKLFF

abundance: .
j_gene: TRBJ1-2
d_gene: .
v_gene: TRBV18
CDR3nt: TGTGCCAGCTCACCCGAAAGTTTAGGAAACCAGGGCTACACCTTC
CDR3aa: CASSPESLGNQGYTF

abundance: few
j_gene: TRBJ2-7
d_gene: .
v_gene: TRBV11-1
CDR3nt: TGTGCCAGCAGCTTAGCGCAGAGCTCCTACGAGCAGTACTTC
CDR3aa: CASSLAQSSYEQYF

abundance: .
j_gene: TRBJ1-5
d_gene: .
v_gene: TRBV2
CDR3nt: TGTGCCAGCAGTGAAGATGGATTGGGCAATCAGCCCCAGCATTTT
CDR3aa: CASSEDGLGNQPQHF

abundance: .
j_gene: TRBJ1-3
d_gene: TRBD1
v_gene: TRBV2
CDR3nt: TGTGCCAGCAGCTCCGACAGGGGAACTGGAAACACCATATATTTT
CDR3aa: CASSSDRGTGNTIYF

abundance: .
j_gene: TRBJ2-1
d_gene: .
v_gene: TRBV6-4
CDR3nt: TGTGCCAGCAGTAGCGGCTCCTACAATGAGCAGTTCTTC
CDR3aa: CASSSGSYNEQFF

abundance: .
j_gene: TRBJ2-5
d_gene: TRBD1
v_gene: TRBV9
CDR3nt: TGTGCCAGCAGCCTTTCCGGGACAGGGTTGGGGGAACAAGAGACCCAGTACTTC
CDR3aa: CASSLSGTGLGEQETQYF

abundance: .
j_gene: TRBJ2-7
d_gene: .
v_gene: TRBV7-3
CDR3nt: TGTGCCAGCAGCGCAACAGGACTCGGCTTCCCCTACGAGCAGTACTTC
CDR3aa: CASSATGLGFPYEQYF

abundance: .
j_gene: TRBJ1-5
d_gene: TRBD1
v_gene: TRBV28
CDR3nt: TGTGCCAGCAGTATTACAGGGGAGCGTCAGCCCCAGCATTTT
CDR3aa: CASSITGERQPQHF

abundance: .
j_gene: TRBJ2-5
d_gene: .
v_gene: TRBV18
CDR3nt: TGTGCCAGCTCACCTATTAAACAAGAGACCCAGTACTTC
CDR3aa: CASSPIKQETQYF